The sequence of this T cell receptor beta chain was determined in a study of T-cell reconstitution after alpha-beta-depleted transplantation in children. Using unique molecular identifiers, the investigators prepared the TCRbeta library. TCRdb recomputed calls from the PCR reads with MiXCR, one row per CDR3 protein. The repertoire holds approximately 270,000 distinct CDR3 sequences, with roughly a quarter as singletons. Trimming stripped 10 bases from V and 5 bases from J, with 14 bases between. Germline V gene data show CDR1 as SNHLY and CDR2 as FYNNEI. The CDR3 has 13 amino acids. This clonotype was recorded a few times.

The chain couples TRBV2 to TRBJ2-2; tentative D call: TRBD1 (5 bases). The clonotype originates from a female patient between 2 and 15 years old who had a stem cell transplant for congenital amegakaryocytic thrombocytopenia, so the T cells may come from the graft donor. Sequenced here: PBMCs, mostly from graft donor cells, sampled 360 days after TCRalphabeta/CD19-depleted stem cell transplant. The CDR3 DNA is TGTGCCATCCCGGAAAGGGGAACCGGGGAGCTGTTTTTT. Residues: CAIPERGTGELFF.